This T cell receptor beta chain came from a study of blood T cell repertoires in COVID-19 (dated by TCRdb to 2020 to 2022). Study-wide context: The collaborator samples originated in the United States, Italy and Spain and spanned the acute and convalescent phases of COVID-19. The material from the prospective study consisted of cDNA or gDNA derived from T cells, B-cell-depleted T cells, or PBMCs. Deeply sampled blood TCRbeta repertoires from subjects exposed to, actively infected with, or recovered from COVID-19 were included in the dataset. The repertoires were released in a freely available public database intended as a resource for research on the immune response to SARS-CoV-2. The samples were drawn from two sources: the first 160 participants of the ongoing ImmuneRACE study, and approximately 1,300 subjects contributed by 6 global collaborators. A de-identified subject ID, COVID-19 status, age in years and sex were almost always included in the sample metadata. HLA class I and class II types, where available, came from metadata supplied by the sample provider rather than from assay-based typing.

The collaborating institutions used their own protocols to collect whole blood in K2EDTA tubes. For TCRbeta analysis, collaborators shipped samples in one of three forms: frozen whole blood, isolated PBMCs, or DNA extracted from either of those sample types. TCRbeta CDR3 regions were amplified from genomic DNA using the immunoSEQ Assay, a bias-controlled multiplex PCR. In the authors' own workflow: The number of nucleated cells in each sample was estimated by amplification of reference gene primers within the assay. To quantify the absolute abundance of each unique TCRbeta CDR3 rearrangement, sequence reads were collapsed and filtered. For each sample, productive Simpson clonality was calculated by taking the square root of Simpson's diversity index across productive rearrangements. TCRdb's version of the immuneACCESS table is confined to in-frame rearrangements and falls short of the full clone set. An unresolved V gene accounts for under half of the shortfall where checked; the remainder is of unknown origin. That table furnishes V, J and clone size, whereas the DNA furnished D and trimming. In all, the sample holds almost 55,000 clones, and around 87% of those were seen once. Roughly 8% of the sample goes to the ten largest clones.

What the authors observed across the whole study: How much clinical and demographic metadata was included differed by source and by participant, and the metadata was provided uncurated.

From the cysteine through the phenylalanine, the CDR3 covers 16 amino acids. Only the CDR3 part of the read is kept: 48 bases, read in frame from the first base. Here V drops 5 bases and J drops 0 bases, and the junction holds 9 bases not matched to any gene. CDR1 and CDR2 were assigned from the germline V gene (reference sequence) as LNHDA and SQIVND. Comment on this clone: Its antigen specificity is not known. Per-nucleotide qualities are absent, and no much larger clonotype sits a single base away.

This receptor was identified in a man aged 50-59 years with active COVID-19. The sample taken for sequencing was peripheral blood. The chain is assembled from TRBV19 and TRBJ2-7; 8 of the junction bases match TRBD1. The nucleotide sequence is given as TGTGCCAGTAGTCGAGGACTGACAGGGGACTCCTACGAGCAGTACTTC. Its product reads: CASSRGLTGDSYEQYF.